The T cell receptor (beta chain) described here comes from a study of response to subunit inactivated influenza vaccine. Study-level findings and limits: That few new T cells are recruited by each seasonal influenza vaccination was the authors' suggestion.

This clonotype has more than one count but fewer than ten. Its antigen remains unidentified. TCRdb independently ran MiXCR on the RT-PCR reads; one entry per CDR3 protein. The sample has about 480,000 distinct CDR3 sequences; approximately 13% are singletons. Trimming pared 1 base from V and 4 bases from J, leaving 11 bases between. The CDR3 has 15 amino acids. Germline V lookup: CDR1 SGHDT, CDR2 YYEEEE. The chain combines TRBV5-6 with TRBJ2-2; no firm D call. The origin of this receptor is a middle-aged man who received an inactivated influenza vaccine. The specimen comprised PBMCs from blood, sampled roughly 48 days after vaccination. CDR3 sequence: CASSLRPVGTGELFF. The CDR3 DNA follows: TGTGCCAGCAGCTTGAGACCCGTAGGCACCGGGGAGCTGTTTTTT.